The clone carrying this T cell receptor beta chain appeared a single time. Its antigen remains unidentified. CDR3 length: 13 amino acids. With 0 bases removed from V and 4 bases from J, the gap between germline ends came to 7 bases. Germline values: CDR1 MNHEY, CDR2 SMNVEV (reference sequence). Naive CD8 cells comprised CD45RO-negative, CCR7-positively selected cells, excluding terminally differentiated effector memory CD45RA+ cells. Within Nashville, Tennessee resided all donors, each a Caucasian adult. The data were taken from a study of shared clonotypes between healthy human individuals. Study details: The plates for each donor numbered three CD4 naive, three CD4 memory, two CD8 naive and one CD8 memory. Findings and caveats of the study: Naive CD4 clonotypes were shared across a handful of donors at about 5.2%.

The data were produced by immunoSEQ multiplex PCR, yet TCRdb's version contains in-frame clones alone and is incomplete. The data show roughly 2,000,000 clones, around 96% seen once. Sample: naive CD8+ T cells sorted from blood. This clonotype originated in a man younger than 30 in good health. The rearrangement joins TRBV27 to TRBJ2-7; D gene ambiguous. CDR3 protein: CASSLSKRYEQYF. DNA for the CDR3: TGTGCCAGCAGTTTATCCAAGAGGTACGAGCAGTACTTC.